These 15 T cell receptor beta chains were all obtained from the same sample, sequenced in a study of OX40 agonist ivuxolimab in advanced cancers. Only in-frame clones appear in the TCRdb table, and some are missing; sequencing was by immunoSEQ multiplex PCR. The table has 85,000 or so clones, 86% seen once. The sequenced sample was CD4+ or CD8+ T cells sorted from blood, obtained in a trial of the OX40 agonist ivuxolimab. These TCRs come from an adult with an advanced solid tumor such as melanoma, head and neck, liver or kidney cancer.

The rearrangement uses TRBV19 and TRBJ1-5; 8 positions agree with TRBD1. The CDR3 totals 13 residues. CDR1 is LNHDA, CDR2 SQIVND, per germline (reference sequence). The V gene end was trimmed by 7 bases and the J gene end by 7 bases; junction bases not matched to a gene: 6. The CDR3 spells CASTGGLGQPQHF. DNA of the CDR3: TGTGCCAGTACAGGGGGCTTAGGACAGCCCCAGCATTTT.

The J gene is TRBJ1-6, the V gene TRBV29-1, with D possibly TRBD1 on 5 matching bases. CDR3 length: 13 amino acids. Germline CDR1 reads SQVTM; CDR2 reads ANQGSEA. V was clipped by 7 bases and J by 4 bases, with 11 bases between them. The chain's CDR3 is CSARGGYNSPLHF. As DNA, the CDR3 is TGCAGCGCCCGGGGGGGGTATAATTCACCCCTCCACTTT.

This chain links TRBV5-1 with TRBJ1-2, with D unresolved. There are 14 residues in the CDR3. Germline loops: CDR1 SGHRS, CDR2 YFSETQ. V dropped 0 bases and J dropped 3 bases, with 9 bases sitting between them. CDR3 amino acids: CASSLDLGDYGYTF. Here the CDR3 DNA reads TGCGCCAGCAGCTTGGATCTTGGCGACTATGGCTACACCTTC.

The J gene is TRBJ2-1, the V gene TRBV9; 8 bases agree with TRBD2. CDR3 length equals 15 residues. With V trimmed by 4 bases and J by 6 bases, 9 bases remained unmatched. CDR1 and CDR2 (germline): SGDLS, YYNGEE. The chain's CDR3 is CASSIGGAVGNEQFF. CDR3 coding DNA: TGTGCCAGCAGCATCGGGGGGGCCGTCGGCAATGAGCAGTTCTTC.

This clone showed up just once. This chain joins TRBV10-3 and TRBJ2-5; 8 bases fit TRBD1. Trimming cost V 6 bases and J 4 bases; bases outside gene matches: 4. Germline CDR1 reads ENHRY; CDR2 reads SYGVKD. The CDR3 is 13 residues long. CDR3 sequence (DNA): TGTGCCATCAGAGGACAGGGAGGAGAGACCCAGTACTTC. Translation gives CAIRGQGGETQYF.

This clone was recorded once. This sequence joins TRBV6-4 and TRBJ1-6; TRBD1 might be the D (5 bases). Trimming cost V 2 bases and J 0 bases, with 20 bases left between them. The germline CDR1 and CDR2 sequences are MRHNA and SNTAGT. This CDR3 spans 20 amino acids. DNA for the CDR3: TGTGCCAGCAGTGACCCGTCGGGGCGTATAAAAAGCTCCTATAATTCACCCCTCCACTTT. Amino acids: CASSDPSGRIKSSYNSPLHF.

The V call is TRBV5-1, the J call TRBJ2-3; 9 bases fit TRBD2. The CDR3 extends over 18 amino acids. Trimming cost V 0 bases and J 0 bases; bases outside gene matches: 8. Germline assignment: CDR1 SGHRS and CDR2 YFSETQ. The CDR3 protein is CASSLASSGVTSTDTQYF. DNA of the CDR3: TGCGCCAGCAGCTTGGCCTCTAGCGGGGTTACTAGCACAGATACGCAGTATTTT.

V is TRBV2 and J is TRBJ2-2; D remains unclear. The germline V gene has CDR1 SNHLY and CDR2 FYNNEI. The CDR3 spans 13 residues. Trimming shortened V by 6 bases and J by 4 bases, and 9 bases separated the two germline ends. The CDR3 protein is CASSVDSTGELFF. CDR3 DNA: TGTGCCAGCAGCGTAGACTCCACCGGGGAGCTGTTTTTT.

This chain uses TRBV4-3 with TRBJ2-7; a weak D match, TRBD1 (6 bases). The CDR3 totals 13 residues. The V end lost 4 bases, the J end lost 3 bases, and 10 bases lay between the germline ends. CDR1 LGHNA and CDR2 YSLEER come from the germline V gene. In DNA, the CDR3 is TGCGCCAGCAGCCGGGACATCATCTACGAGCAGTACTTC. The encoded protein is CASSRDIIYEQYF.

This clone was observed a few times. The rearrangement joins TRBV7-9 to TRBJ1-6; TRBD1 matches 8 bases. The CDR3 has 14 amino acids. Germline loops: CDR1 SEHNR, CDR2 FQNEAQ (reference sequence). Trimming cost V 5 bases and J 10 bases; bases outside gene matches: 7. The chain's CDR3 is CASSPTGVMSPLHF. The CDR3 bases are TGTGCCAGCAGCCCGACAGGGGTCATGTCACCCCTCCACTTT.

The chain couples TRBV30 to TRBJ1-5; D possibly corresponds to TRBD1 (6 bases). Germline CDR1 is GTSNPN and CDR2 is SVGIG (reference sequence). The CDR3 covers 14 residues. The V end lost 1 base, the J end lost 4 bases, and 11 bases lay between the germline ends. CDR3 residues: CAWSEGGGNQPQHF. The CDR3 bases are TGTGCCTGGAGTGAGGGGGGAGGAAATCAGCCCCAGCATTTT.

A note on this clone: This sample includes further DNA sequences coding for the same CDR3. The V and J genes are TRBV9 and TRBJ2-1; 10 bases agree with TRBD2. Trimming cost V 2 bases and J 5 bases; bases outside gene matches: 4. This CDR3 spans 15 amino acids. The germline V gene encodes CDR1 SGDLS and CDR2 YYNGEE. In DNA form, the CDR3 reads TGTGCCAGCAGCGTGAGCGGGGGGGGTAACAATGAGCAGTTCTTC. Protein: CASSVSGGGNNEQFF. Complete variable domain (other parts from reference TRBV9 and TRBJ2-1): DSGVTQTPKHLITATGQRVTLRCSPRSGDLSVYWYQQSLDQGLQFLIQYYNGEERAKGNILERFSAQQFPDLHSELNLSSLELGDSALYFCASSVSGGGNNEQFFGPGTRLTVL.

V is TRBV7-2 and J is TRBJ1-6, with 8 nucleotides matching TRBD1. CDR1 and CDR2 (germline): SGHTA, FQGNSA. J was trimmed by 7 bases and V by 2 bases; bases with no gene match: 10. The CDR3 is made up of 17 amino acids. The CDR3 region has the DNA TGTGCCAGCAGCTTAAGACACGGGGGGACAGGCAATTCACCCCTCCACTTT. This sequence encodes CASSLRHGGTGNSPLHF.

This clone was detected only a few times. The J gene is TRBJ1-5, the V gene TRBV6-1; tentatively, D is TRBD1 (5 bases). Germline V gives CDR1 MNHNS, CDR2 SASEGT. Trimming took 2 bases from V and 0 from J, leaving 8 bases between them. This CDR3 spans 15 amino acids. The CDR3 DNA reads TGTGCCAGCAGTGAATGGGGGTCTAGCAATCAGCCCCAGCATTTT. Its translation: CASSEWGSSNQPQHF.

This sequence joins TRBV7-9 and TRBJ1-1, with D maybe TRBD1 (5 bases). This CDR3 comprises 14 residues. The germline V and J ends were trimmed by 5 bases and 6 bases, with 16 bases remaining between them. The germline CDR1 and CDR2 sequences are SEHNR and FQNEAQ (reference sequence). The CDR3 bases are TGTGCCAGCAGCCCCCTGGGGGACGGCGCTGAAGCTTTCTTT. Translation: CASSPLGDGAEAFF.